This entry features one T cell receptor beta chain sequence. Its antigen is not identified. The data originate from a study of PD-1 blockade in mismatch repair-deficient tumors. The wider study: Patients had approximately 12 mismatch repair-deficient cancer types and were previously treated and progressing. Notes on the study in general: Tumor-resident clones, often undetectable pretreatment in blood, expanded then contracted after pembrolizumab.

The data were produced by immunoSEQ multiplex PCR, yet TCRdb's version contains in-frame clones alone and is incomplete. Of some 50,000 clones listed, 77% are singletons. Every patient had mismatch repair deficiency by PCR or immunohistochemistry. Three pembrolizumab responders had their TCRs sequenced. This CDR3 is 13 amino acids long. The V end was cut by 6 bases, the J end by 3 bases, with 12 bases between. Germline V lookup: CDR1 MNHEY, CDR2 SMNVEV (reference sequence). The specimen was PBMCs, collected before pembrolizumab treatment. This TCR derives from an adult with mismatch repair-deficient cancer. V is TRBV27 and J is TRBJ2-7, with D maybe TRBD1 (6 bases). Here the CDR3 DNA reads TGTGCCAGCAGCCAGACAGGATTCTACGAGCAGTACTTC. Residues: CASSQTGFYEQYF.